These 4 T cell receptor beta chains share one sample of origin, sequenced in a study of blood T cell repertoires in COVID-19. This table comes from immunoSEQ multiplex PCR, and its TCRdb copy is limited to in-frame clones, with some not included. This table holds tens of thousands of clones, about nine tenths found once. The sequenced sample consisted of peripheral blood. These receptor sequences come from a woman older than 75 with acute or convalescent COVID-19.

This chain uses TRBV2 with TRBJ1-1; maybe TRBD1 (6 bases). The CDR3 runs 12 residues. CDR1 is SNHLY and CDR2 is FYNNEI in the germline V gene. Trimming stripped 6 bases from V and 10 bases from J, with 15 bases between. CDR3 in DNA: TGTGCCAGCAGATCAGGGGATTATGTAGCTTTCTTT. Its protein product is CASRSGDYVAFF.

A single count supports this clone. The chain links TRBV3-1 (or the pseudogene TRBV3-2) to TRBJ1-2; 10 bases map to TRBD1. The CDR3 is 15 amino acids. The germline V gene has CDR1 LGHDT and CDR2 YNNKEL (reference sequence). The J segment lost 8 bases and the V segment lost 5 bases, leaving 11 bases of the junction unmatched. CDR3 sequence (DNA): TGTGCCAGCAGCGACCCCGGGACAGGGGATGGAGGCTACACCTTC. The encoded protein is CASSDPGTGDGGYTF.

This rearrangement joins TRBV4-2 to TRBJ2-3; TRBD2 aligns across 12 bases. CDR3 length: 16 amino acids. Trimming took 3 bases from V and 5 from J; bases not matched to a gene: 6. From germline, CDR1 is LGHNA and CDR2 YNFKEQ. In DNA, the CDR3 is TGTGCCAGCAGCCAGGTACTAGCGGGAGGCGGAGATACGCAGTATTTT. Translation gives CASSQVLAGGGDTQYF.

The chain combines TRBV19 with TRBJ2-1; 11 nucleotides align to TRBD2. The CDR3 runs 14 residues. CDR1 and CDR2 (germline): LNHDA, SQIVND (reference sequence). V lost 8 bases to trimming and J lost 8 bases; unmatched junction nucleotides: 8. CDR3: CASRTSGSVYEQFF. CDR3 nucleotides: TGTGCCAGTCGAACTAGCGGGAGTGTCTATGAGCAGTTCTTC.